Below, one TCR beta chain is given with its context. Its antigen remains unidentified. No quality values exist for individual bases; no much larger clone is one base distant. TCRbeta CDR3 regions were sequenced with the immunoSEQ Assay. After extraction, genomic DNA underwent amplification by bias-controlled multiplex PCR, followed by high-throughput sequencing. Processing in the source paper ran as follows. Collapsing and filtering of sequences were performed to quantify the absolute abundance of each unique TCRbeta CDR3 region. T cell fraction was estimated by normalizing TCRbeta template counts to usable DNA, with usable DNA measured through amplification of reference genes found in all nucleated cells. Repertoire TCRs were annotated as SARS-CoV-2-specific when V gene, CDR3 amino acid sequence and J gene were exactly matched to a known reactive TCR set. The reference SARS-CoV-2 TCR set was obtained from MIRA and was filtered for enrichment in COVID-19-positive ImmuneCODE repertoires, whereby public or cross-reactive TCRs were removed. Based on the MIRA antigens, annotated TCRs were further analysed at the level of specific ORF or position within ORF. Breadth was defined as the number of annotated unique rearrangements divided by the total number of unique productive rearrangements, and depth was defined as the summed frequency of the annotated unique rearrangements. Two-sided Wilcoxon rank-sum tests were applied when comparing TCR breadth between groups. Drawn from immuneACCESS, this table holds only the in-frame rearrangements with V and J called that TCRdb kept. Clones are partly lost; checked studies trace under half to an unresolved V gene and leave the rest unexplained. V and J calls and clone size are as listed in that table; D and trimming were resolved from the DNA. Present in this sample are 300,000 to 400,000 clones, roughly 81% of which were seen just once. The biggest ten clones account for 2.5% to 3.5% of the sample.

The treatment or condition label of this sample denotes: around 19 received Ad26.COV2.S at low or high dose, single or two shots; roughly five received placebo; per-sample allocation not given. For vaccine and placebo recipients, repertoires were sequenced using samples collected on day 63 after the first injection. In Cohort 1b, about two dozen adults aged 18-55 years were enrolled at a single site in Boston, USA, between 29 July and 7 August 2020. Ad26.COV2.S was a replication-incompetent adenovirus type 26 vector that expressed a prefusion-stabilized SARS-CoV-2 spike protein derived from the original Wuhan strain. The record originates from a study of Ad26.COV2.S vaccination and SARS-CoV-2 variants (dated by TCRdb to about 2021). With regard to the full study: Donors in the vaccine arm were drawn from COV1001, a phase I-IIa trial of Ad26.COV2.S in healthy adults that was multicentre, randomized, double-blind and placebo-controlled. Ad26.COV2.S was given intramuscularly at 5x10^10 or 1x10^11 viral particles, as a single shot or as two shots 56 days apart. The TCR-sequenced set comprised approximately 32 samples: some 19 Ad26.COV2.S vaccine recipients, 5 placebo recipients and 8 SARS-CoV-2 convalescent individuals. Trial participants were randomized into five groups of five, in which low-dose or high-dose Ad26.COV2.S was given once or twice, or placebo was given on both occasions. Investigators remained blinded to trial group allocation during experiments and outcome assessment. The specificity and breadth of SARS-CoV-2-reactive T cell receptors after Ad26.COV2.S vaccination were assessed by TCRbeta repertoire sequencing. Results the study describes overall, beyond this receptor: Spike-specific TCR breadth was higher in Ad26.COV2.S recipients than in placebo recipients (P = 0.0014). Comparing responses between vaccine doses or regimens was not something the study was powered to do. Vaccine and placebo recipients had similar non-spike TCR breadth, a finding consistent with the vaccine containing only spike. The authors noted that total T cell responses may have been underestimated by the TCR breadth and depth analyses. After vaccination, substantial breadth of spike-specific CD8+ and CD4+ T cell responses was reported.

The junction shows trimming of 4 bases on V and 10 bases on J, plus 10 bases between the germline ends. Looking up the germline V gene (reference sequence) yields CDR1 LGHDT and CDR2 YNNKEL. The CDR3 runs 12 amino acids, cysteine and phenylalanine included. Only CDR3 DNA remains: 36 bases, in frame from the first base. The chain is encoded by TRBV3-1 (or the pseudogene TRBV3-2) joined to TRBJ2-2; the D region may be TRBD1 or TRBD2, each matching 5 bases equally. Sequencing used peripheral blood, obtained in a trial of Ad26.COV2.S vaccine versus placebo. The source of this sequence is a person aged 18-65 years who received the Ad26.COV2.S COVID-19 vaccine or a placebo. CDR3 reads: CASSLGPTELFF. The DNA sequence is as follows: TGTGCCAGCAGCCTGGGACCGACGGAGCTGTTTTTT.